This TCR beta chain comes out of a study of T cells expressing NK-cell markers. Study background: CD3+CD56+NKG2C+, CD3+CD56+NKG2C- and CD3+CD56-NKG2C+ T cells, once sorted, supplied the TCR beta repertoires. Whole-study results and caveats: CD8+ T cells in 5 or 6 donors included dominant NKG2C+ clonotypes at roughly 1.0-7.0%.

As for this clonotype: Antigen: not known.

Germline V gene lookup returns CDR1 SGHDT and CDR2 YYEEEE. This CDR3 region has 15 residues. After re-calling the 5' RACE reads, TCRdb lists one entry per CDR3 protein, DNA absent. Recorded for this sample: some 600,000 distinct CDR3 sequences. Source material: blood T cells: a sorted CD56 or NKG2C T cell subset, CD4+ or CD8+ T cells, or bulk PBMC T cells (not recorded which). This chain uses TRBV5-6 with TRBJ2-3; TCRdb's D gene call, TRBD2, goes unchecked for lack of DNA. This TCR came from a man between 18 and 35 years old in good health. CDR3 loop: CASSFSGARTDTQYF.